This T cell receptor (beta chain) was sequenced during a study of vaccination and CD4 T cells after COVID-19. The wider study: Nasal swab PCR had shown SARS-CoV-2 positivity in the convalescent patients (under ten mild cases, one severe case).

Worth noting for this clonotype: Its antigen remains unidentified.

Each CDR3 protein is one row after TCRdb ran MiXCR on the PCR reads. Of roughly 16,000 distinct CDR3 sequences in the sample, 66% are singletons; the top ten hold about 1.1%. Germline CDR1 and CDR2: DFQATT and SNEGSKA (reference sequence). Deletions cut 4 bases from V and 4 bases from J, with 11 bases between. CDR3 length: 13 amino acids. Study findings and constraints: Convalescent patients' clones that were vaccine-specific were spike mono-reactive in 304 of 307 cases.

Convalescent patients tested SARS-CoV-2 PCR positive from March to December 2020, before Alpha, Beta and Delta emerged. This receptor was obtained from a human donor who had recovered from COVID-19. The input for sequencing was CD4+ T cells from blood, taken after SARS-CoV-2 vaccination. This chain connects TRBV20-1 to TRBJ1-5; possibly TRBD1 for D (6 bases). The CDR3 protein is CSATSGANQPQHF. The CDR3 DNA reads as TGCAGTGCTACATCAGGGGCTAATCAGCCCCAGCATTTT.